This T cell receptor beta chain is from a study of cytomegalovirus exposure and HLA in healthy donors. Overall study findings and caveats: Accounts indicate the classifier identified cytomegalovirus status with strong specificity and sensitivity. The Asian-associated ancestry cluster reportedly had fewer N-insertions than the roughly 700-donor mean in a later analysis.

Whereas donors were nominally healthy upon sampling, unrecorded immune exposures were probable. PCR was performed using 60 Vbeta and 13 Jbeta primers. TCRdb's copy holds only in-frame clones and misses some; the assay was immunoSEQ multiplex PCR. The sample lists 60,000 to 85,000 clones; about four fifths were seen once. This CDR3 is built from 14 residues. The germline CDR1 and CDR2 sequences are SNHLY and FYNNEI. V lost 4 bases and J lost 4; bases outside the gene matches: 7. On this clone itself: Its target is unknown.

Material: PBMCs. This receptor was obtained from a man aged 40-49 years in good health and CMV-seronegative. The V call is TRBV2, the J call TRBJ2-7, with TRBD1 matching 7 bases. Written as DNA, the CDR3 is TGTGCCAGCAGTGGGGACAGACTAAGTTACGAGCAGTACTTC. Translated, it gives CASSGDRLSYEQYF.